These 22 T cell receptor beta chains came from one sample sequenced in a study of blood T cell repertoires in COVID-19. Profiling relied on immunoSEQ multiplex PCR, and the TCRdb table lists in-frame clones only, not all of them. The sample gives about 100,000 clones, more than 65% of which show up once; roughly 31% is in the top ten. Sequencing used peripheral blood. These receptors came from a man between 65 and 85 years old with active or convalescent COVID-19.

This clone was recorded many times. The rearrangement uses TRBV10-2 and TRBJ2-1; D might be TRBD1 (5 bases). This CDR3 is built from 15 residues. V gave up 2 bases and J gave up 6 bases, with 14 bases separating them. Looked up from germline, CDR1 is WSHSY and CDR2 is SAAADI. The CDR3 here is CASSEQGVKRNEQFF. Here the CDR3 DNA reads TGCGCCAGCAGTGAGCAAGGGGTTAAGCGCAATGAGCAGTTCTTC.

The V gene is TRBV19, the J gene TRBJ2-3, with D uncertain. There are 14 residues in the CDR3. Trimming cost V 1 base and J 3 bases, with 8 bases left between them. Germline values: CDR1 LNHDA, CDR2 SQIVND (reference sequence). The CDR3 is CASSIGFRTDTQYF. Here the CDR3 DNA reads TGTGCCAGTAGTATAGGGTTCAGAACAGATACGCAGTATTTT.

This clone was seen just once. V gene TRBV5-4 combines with J gene TRBJ1-5; 8 nucleotides align to TRBD1. The germline V gene has CDR1 SGHNT and CDR2 YYREEE (reference sequence). Germline trimming cut 4 bases from V and 7 bases from J; bases unmatched to any gene: 4. The CDR3 runs to 13 residues. CDR3 nucleotides: TGTGCCAGCAGCGCGGACAGGGTCCAGCCCCAGCATTTT. Protein product: CASSADRVQPQHF.

The chain combines TRBV6-1 with TRBJ1-5; 11 nucleotides agree with TRBD1. The V segment lost 1 base and the J segment 5 bases; nucleotides outside the gene matches: 1. CDR1 and CDR2 from the germline V gene are MNHNS and SASEGT. This CDR3 spans 15 amino acids. The CDR3 spells CASSEEGQGDQPQHF. DNA for the CDR3: TGTGCCAGCAGTGAAGAGGGACAGGGGGATCAGCCCCAGCATTTT.

This chain joins TRBV3-1 (or the pseudogene TRBV3-2) and TRBJ1-1, with D uncertain. Germline assignment: CDR1 LGHDT and CDR2 YNNKEL (reference sequence). The ends were cut back, 4 bases at V and 9 bases at J, with 18 bases in the middle. This CDR3 comprises 14 residues. DNA for the CDR3: TGTGCCAGCAGCCCCGGAGGCAGGACGGGTAAAGCTTTCTTT. Translated, it gives CASSPGGRTGKAFF.

The chain combines TRBV5-8 with TRBJ1-1; the D is unclear. The germline V and J ends were trimmed by 2 bases and 12 bases, with 14 bases remaining between them. Germline loops: CDR1 SGHTS, CDR2 YDEGEE. The CDR3 extends over 12 amino acids. CDR3 amino acids: CASSFDSVKTFF. CDR3 sequence (DNA): TGTGCCAGCAGCTTCGATTCAGTTAAAACTTTCTTT.

The J gene is TRBJ2-7, the V gene TRBV28, with a possible D match to TRBD2 (5 bases). V was cut by 7 bases and J by 6 bases, with 19 bases left in between. CDR3 size: 14 residues. The V gene's germline CDR1 is MDHEN and CDR2 SYDVKM. The DNA of the CDR3 is TGTGCCAGCACCTTCGGGGTTCAATCCGTCGAGCAGTACTTC. This translates into CASTFGVQSVEQYF.

V is TRBV6-6 and J is TRBJ1-5; 7 bases align to TRBD1. After removal of 2 bases from V and 2 bases from J, the junction contained 0 bases not matched to a gene. CDR1 MNHNY and CDR2 SVGAGI come from the germline V gene (reference sequence). CDR3 length: 14 amino acids. The CDR3 spells CASSYGQGNQPQHF. CDR3 nucleotides: TGTGCCAGCAGTTACGGACAGGGCAATCAGCCCCAGCATTTT.

This clone has only one observation. The rearrangement uses TRBV28 and TRBJ1-2, with TRBD1 identical over 10 bases. Germline V gene data show CDR1 as MDHEN and CDR2 as SYDVKM. The CDR3 loop spans 16 amino acids. The V gene end was trimmed by 6 bases and the J gene end by 7 bases; junction bases not matched to a gene: 14. CDR3 DNA sequence: TGTGCCAGCAGCAACTTCAGGACAGGGGGAAGAGCTGGCTACACCTTC. Translating it yields CASSNFRTGGRAGYTF.

J is TRBJ2-1 and V is TRBV27; TRBD2 agrees at 9 bases. CDR1 and CDR2 (germline): MNHEY, SMNVEV (reference sequence). CDR3 size: 15 residues. V shed 5 bases and J 7 bases; nucleotides not matched to a gene: 9. As DNA, the CDR3 is TGTGCCAGCAGTCCGGGGGTAGCGGGAGTTAATGAGCAGTTCTTC. Amino acids: CASSPGVAGVNEQFF.

A single count supports this clone. The V gene is TRBV7-2, the J gene TRBJ1-2, with D unclear. This CDR3 region has 15 residues. Germline loops: CDR1 SGHTA, CDR2 FQGNSA. Trimming removed 5 bases from V and 0 bases from J, with 13 bases in between. As DNA, the CDR3 is TGTGCCAGCAGCCTACGAGATCGCGCTAACTATGGCTACACCTTC. This translates into CASSLRDRANYGYTF. The whole variable domain, remainder taken from reference TRBV7-2 and TRBJ1-2, is GAGVSQSPSNKVTEKGKDVELRCDPISGHTALYWYRQSLGQGLEFLIYFQGNSAPDKSGLPSDRFSAERTGGSVSTLTIQRTQQEDSAVYLCASSLRDRANYGYTFGSGTRLTVV.

The chain has TRBV12-3 or TRBV12-4 and TRBJ2-3, with TRBD1 matching over 8 bases. The CDR3 is made up of 13 amino acids. V trimming: 10 bases; J trimming: 2 bases; junction bases outside the gene matches: 5. This CDR3 reads CATEGQATDTQYF. The DNA for the CDR3 is TGTGCCACCGAGGGACAGGCCACAGATACGCAGTATTTT.

The chain has TRBV24-1 and TRBJ2-1; TRBD2 aligns across 8 bases. CDR1 is KGHDR, CDR2 SFDVKD, per germline. This CDR3 comprises 17 residues. V shed 3 bases, J shed 1 base, and the junction held 7 bases outside the gene matches. CDR3 sequence (DNA): TGTGCCACCAGTGATGCCCATGGCGGGAGGTCCTACAATGAGCAGTTCTTC. Translating it yields CATSDAHGGRSYNEQFF.

The J gene is TRBJ2-7, the V gene TRBV4-3; no firm D call. CDR1 and CDR2 (germline): LGHNA, YSLEER. Trimming removed 1 base from V and 3 bases from J, with 7 bases in between. The CDR3 spans 13 residues. DNA of the CDR3: TGCGCCAGCAGCCAAGGGGCTGACTACGAGCAGTACTTC. Translating it yields CASSQGADYEQYF.

The V and J genes are TRBV27 and TRBJ2-5; 11 bases fit TRBD1. The ends lost 2 bases at V and 4 bases at J; junction bases unmatched: 3. Germline V gives CDR1 MNHEY, CDR2 SMNVEV (reference sequence). This CDR3 is built from 15 residues. CDR3 loop: CASSLGQGAGETQYF. CDR3 DNA sequence: TGTGCCAGCAGTTTAGGACAGGGGGCAGGAGAGACCCAGTACTTC.

This clone was counted once. The chain couples TRBV5-4 to TRBJ1-1; 8 positions agree with TRBD1. The CDR3 contains 15 residues. Germline CDR1 SGHNT, CDR2 YYREEE (reference sequence). V shed 4 bases and J 5 bases; nucleotides not matched to a gene: 10. The CDR3 loop is CASSRQGAFGTEAFF. The CDR3 DNA sequence: TGTGCCAGCAGCAGGCAGGGGGCTTTTGGGACTGAAGCTTTCTTT. Based on the CDR3 plus reference TRBV5-4 and TRBJ1-1, the full variable domain is ETGVTQSPTHLIKTRGQQVTLRCSSQSGHNTVSWYQQALGQGPQFIFQYYREEENGRGNFPPRFSGLQFPNYSSELNVNALELDDSALYLCASSRQGAFGTEAFFGQGTRLTVV.

The chain has TRBV12-3 or TRBV12-4 and TRBJ2-3; D not resolved. Trimming took off 8 bases at V and 3 bases at J, with 9 bases between the two ends. This CDR3 region has 12 residues. CDR3 nucleotides: TGTGCCAGCCAATCGCGGACAGATACGCAGTATTTT. It encodes CASQSRTDTQYF.

The chain links TRBV10-3 to TRBJ2-5, with TRBD1 matching over 9 bases. The V gene's germline CDR1 is ENHRY and CDR2 SYGVKD. The CDR3 is 14 amino acids. V lost 5 bases, J lost 4 bases, and 5 bases stayed unmatched. The CDR3 reads CAISSTGGVETQYF. In nucleotides, the CDR3 is TGTGCCATCAGTTCAACAGGGGGCGTAGAGACCCAGTACTTC.

The chain links TRBV18 to TRBJ2-7; possibly TRBD1 for D (6 bases). Germline V gene sequence: CDR1 KGHSH, CDR2 LQKENI. The CDR3 consists of 16 residues. V lost 1 base, J lost 7 bases, and 20 bases lay in between. The chain's CDR3 is CASSPLSDSRAGEQYF. DNA for the CDR3: TGTGCCAGCTCACCACTATCGGACAGCCGGGCGGGTGAGCAGTACTTC.

This rearrangement joins TRBV7-8 to TRBJ1-4, with D unresolved. The ends were cut back, 1 base at V and 0 bases at J, with 9 bases in the middle. Germline CDR1 SGHVS, CDR2 FQNEAQ. The CDR3 runs to 16 residues. The chain's CDR3 is CASSLDRHTTNEKLFF. Written as DNA, the CDR3 is TGTGCCAGCAGCTTAGACAGACATACAACTAATGAAAAACTGTTTTTT.

The chain recombines TRBV5-1 with TRBJ2-6, with TRBD1 matching over 7 bases. CDR3 length equals 17 residues. V was pared by 4 bases and J by 0 bases, with 7 bases of the junction left unmatched. CDR1 is SGHRS, CDR2 YFSETQ, per germline. DNA for the CDR3: TGCGCCAGCAGCCTGGGACAGATTTACTCTGGGGCCAACGTCCTGACTTTC. As protein: CASSLGQIYSGANVLTF.

The chain links TRBV5-8 to TRBJ1-1; D gene ambiguous. The CDR3 extends over 14 amino acids. From germline, CDR1 is SGHTS and CDR2 YDEGEE. Trimming left V 4 bases short and J 1 base short, with 11 bases between. The CDR3, as DNA: TGTGCCAGCAGCCGGGATGGACGGAACACTGAAGCTTTCTTT. This translates into CASSRDGRNTEAFF.